This is a list of T cell receptor beta chains from one sample in a study of shared clonotypes between healthy human individuals. Data came from immunoSEQ multiplex PCR; TCRdb stores just in-frame clones and leaves some out. The sample records fewer than 600,000 clones, 60% to 80% being singletons. The specimen sequenced was PBMCs. The source is a woman aged 40 to 50 in good health. Some clones in this sample may be carry-over from other donors' samples. CDR3s include the opening cysteine and the closing phenylalanine or tryptophan. The D gene is left open where the match is weak. Size is stated for part of the rows, as once, few or many counts, or as a class when the clone is expanded.

D: .; V: TRBV6-1; size: .; J: TRBJ1-1; CDR3: CASSEQPNTEAFF; DNA: TGTGCCAGCAGTGAACAACCGAACACTGAAGCTTTCTTT
D: .; V: TRBV10-2; size: .; J: TRBJ2-1; CDR3: CASFEGHNEQFF; DNA: TGCGCCAGCTTCGAGGGGCACAATGAGCAGTTCTTC
D: .; V: TRBV5-1; size: once; J: TRBJ2-7; CDR3: CASSEQLPREGEQYF; DNA: TGCGCCAGCAGCGAACAACTGCCACGGGAAGGCGAGCAGTACTTC
D: .; V: TRBV28; size: .; J: TRBJ2-7; CDR3: CATAGPAGYEQYF; DNA: TGTGCCACCGCAGGGCCCGCGGGCTACGAGCAGTACTTC
D: .; V: TRBV29-1; size: .; J: TRBJ1-1; CDR3: CSVVRGNTEAFF; DNA: TGCAGCGTTGTCCGGGGGAACACTGAAGCTTTCTTT
D: .; V: TRBV10-3; size: .; J: TRBJ2-3; CDR3: CAIRGDGSTDTQYF; DNA: TGTGCCATCCGAGGGGACGGTAGCACAGATACGCAGTATTTT
D: .; V: TRBV2; size: once; J: TRBJ1-5; CDR3: CASSGDLDQPQHF; DNA: TGTGCCAGCAGCGGGGACCTCGATCAGCCCCAGCATTTT
D: TRBD1; V: TRBV6-6; size: .; J: TRBJ2-5; CDR3: CASSYGTGQETQYF; DNA: TGTGCCAGCAGCTACGGGACAGGACAAGAGACCCAGTACTTC
D: .; V: TRBV30; size: .; J: TRBJ1-2; CDR3: CAWSVLIRNYGYTF; DNA: TGTGCCTGGAGTGTACTGATACGGAACTATGGCTACACCTTC
D: TRBD1; V: TRBV7-8; size: .; J: TRBJ1-5; CDR3: CASSPPSTGKDQPQHF; DNA: TGTGCCAGCAGCCCTCCTTCGACAGGGAAGGATCAGCCCCAGCATTTT
D: TRBD1; V: TRBV19; size: few; J: TRBJ1-3; CDR3: CASQPSTGAGNTIYF; DNA: TGTGCCAGCCAACCGTCGACAGGGGCTGGAAACACCATATATTTT
D: TRBD2; V: TRBV4-1; size: .; J: TRBJ2-5; CDR3: CASSQRSPETSGRWETQYF; DNA: TGCGCCAGCAGCCAAAGGAGCCCCGAGACTAGCGGGAGGTGGGAGACCCAGTACTTC
D: TRBD2; V: TRBV6-1; size: once; J: TRBJ2-7; CDR3: CASSLLSGRDEQYF; DNA: TGTGCCAGCAGTCTCCTTAGCGGGAGGGACGAGCAGTACTTC
D: TRBD1; V: TRBV7-2; size: .; J: TRBJ1-1; CDR3: CASSSSGGNTEAFF; DNA: TGTGCCAGCAGCTCCTCAGGGGGGAACACTGAAGCTTTCTTT